The clone carrying this T cell receptor (beta chain) turned up a few times. The CDR3 runs to 15 residues. This sample is drawn from a study of blood T cell repertoires in COVID-19. Overall study: COVID-19 samples from acute and convalescent phases originated in the United States, Italy and Spain.

Generated by immunoSEQ multiplex PCR, the TCRdb table keeps only in-frame clones and is missing some. This repertoire shows 150,000 to 200,000 clones, approximately 84% found once; its top ten account for approximately 2.4%. Material for sequencing was peripheral blood. The chain recombines TRBV1 with TRBJ1-2. TRBV1 is assigned pseudogene status. The TCR comes from a human donor with acute or convalescent COVID-19. The donor label of this sample is uncertain. The CDR3 is CTSSQDHGREGGYTF. The CDR3 DNA is TGCACCAGCAGCCAAGATCATGGGCGGGAGGGCGGCTACACCTTC.